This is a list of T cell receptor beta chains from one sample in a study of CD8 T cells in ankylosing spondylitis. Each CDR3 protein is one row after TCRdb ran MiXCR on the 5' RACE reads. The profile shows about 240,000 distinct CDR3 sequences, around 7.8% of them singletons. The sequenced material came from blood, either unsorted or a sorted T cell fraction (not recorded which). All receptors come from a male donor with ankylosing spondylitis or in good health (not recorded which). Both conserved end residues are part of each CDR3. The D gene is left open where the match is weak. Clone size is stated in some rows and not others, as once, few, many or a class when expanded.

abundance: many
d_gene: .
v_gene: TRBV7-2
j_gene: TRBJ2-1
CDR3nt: TGTGCCAGCAGCCCAGAGGGGCGCGGTTCCTACAATGAGCAGTTCTTC
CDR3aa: CASSPEGRGSYNEQFF

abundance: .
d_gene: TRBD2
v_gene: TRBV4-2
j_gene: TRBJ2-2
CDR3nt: TGTGCCAGCAGCCACCGAAGGGGGGGACTAGCGGTTGTTGGCGGGGAGCTGTTTTTT
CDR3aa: CASSHRRGGLAVVGGELFF

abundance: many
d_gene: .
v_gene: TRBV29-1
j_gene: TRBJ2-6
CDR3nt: TGCAGCACCGATGTGTCAGGGCACCCCAACGTCCTGACTTTC
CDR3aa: CSTDVSGHPNVLTF

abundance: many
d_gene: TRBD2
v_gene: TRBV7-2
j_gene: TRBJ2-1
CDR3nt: TGTGCCAGCAGCACTGGACTAGCGGGAGCGCAGGAGCAGTTCTTC
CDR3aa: CASSTGLAGAQEQFF

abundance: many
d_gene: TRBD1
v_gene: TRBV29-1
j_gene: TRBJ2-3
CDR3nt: TGCAGCGTCGGGGACAGGGACCTCACAGATACGCAGTATTTT
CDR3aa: CSVGDRDLTDTQYF

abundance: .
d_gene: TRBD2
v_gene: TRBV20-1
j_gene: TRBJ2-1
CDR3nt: TGCAGTGCCCGGGGGACAGCGGGAGGGCTAATTGAGCAGTTCTTC
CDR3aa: CSARGTAGGLIEQFF

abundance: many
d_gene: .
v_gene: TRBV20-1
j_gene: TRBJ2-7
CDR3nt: TGCAGTGCTAGAGACGTCACGGGACTCCTCTACGAGCAGTACTTC
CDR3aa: CSARDVTGLLYEQYF

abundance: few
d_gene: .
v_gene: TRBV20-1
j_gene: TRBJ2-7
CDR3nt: TGCAGTGCTAAGAGTAACGTCGTCGACGAGCAGTACTTC
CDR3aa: CSAKSNVVDEQYF

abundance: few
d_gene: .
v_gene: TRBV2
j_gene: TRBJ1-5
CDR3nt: TGTGCCAGCAAATCGACAGGTGGGGGTGATCAGCCCCAGCATTTT
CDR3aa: CASKSTGGGDQPQHF

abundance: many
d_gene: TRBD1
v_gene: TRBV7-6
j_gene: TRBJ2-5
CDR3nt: TGTGCCAGCAGCGCTGGACAGGGGGCATTAGAGACCCAGTACTTC
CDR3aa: CASSAGQGALETQYF

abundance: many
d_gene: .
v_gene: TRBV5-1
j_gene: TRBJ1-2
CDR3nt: TGCGCCAGCAGCCTTTACACATCCGGGGGAGATGGCTACACCTTC
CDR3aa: CASSLYTSGGDGYTF

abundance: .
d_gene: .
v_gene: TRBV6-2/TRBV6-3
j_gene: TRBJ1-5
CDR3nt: TGTGCCAGCAGTTCCTCCTATGGGAGCAGGGGAACCTTGGCGGGGAATCAGCCCCAGCATTTT
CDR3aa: CASSSSYGSRGTLAGNQPQHF

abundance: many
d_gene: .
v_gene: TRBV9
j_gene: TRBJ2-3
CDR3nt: TGTGCCAGCAGCGTAGCTCCCCCCGATACGCAGTATTTT
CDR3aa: CASSVAPPDTQYF

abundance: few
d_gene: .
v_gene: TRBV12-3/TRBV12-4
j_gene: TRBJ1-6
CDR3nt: TGTGCCAGCAGTTTAGCGCGAGGTGGTCATTCACCCCTCCACTTT
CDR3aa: CASSLARGGHSPLHF

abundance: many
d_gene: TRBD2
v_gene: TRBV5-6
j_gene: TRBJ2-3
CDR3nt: TGTGCCAGCAGCTGGGGCCCGACTAGCGGGGGGGTTCTTAGCACAGATACGCAGTATTTT
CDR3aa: CASSWGPTSGGVLSTDTQYF

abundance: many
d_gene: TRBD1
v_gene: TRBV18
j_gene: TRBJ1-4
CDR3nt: TGTGCCAGCTCACCGCCCTCACAGGGGATAGGGGGAGAAAAACTGTTTTTT
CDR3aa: CASSPPSQGIGGEKLFF

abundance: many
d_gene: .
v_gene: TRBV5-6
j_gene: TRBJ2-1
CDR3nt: TGTGCCAGCAGCTTGTCCCTAACCAATGAGCAGTTCTTC
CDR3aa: CASSLSLTNEQFF

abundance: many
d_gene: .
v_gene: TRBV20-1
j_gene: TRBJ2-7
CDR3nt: TGCAGTGCGCGGAAAGTTAGCGGAAAAAGCTCCTACGAGCAGTACTTC
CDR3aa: CSARKVSGKSSYEQYF

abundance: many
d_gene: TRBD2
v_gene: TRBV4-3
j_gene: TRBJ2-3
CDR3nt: TGCGCCAGCAGCCAAAATTTAGCGGGGGTGGATACGCAGTATTTT
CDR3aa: CASSQNLAGVDTQYF

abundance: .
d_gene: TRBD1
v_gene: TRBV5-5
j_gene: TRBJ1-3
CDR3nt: TGTGCCAGCAGCTTCACAGGGGCTCCTGGAAACACCATATATTTT
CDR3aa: CASSFTGAPGNTIYF

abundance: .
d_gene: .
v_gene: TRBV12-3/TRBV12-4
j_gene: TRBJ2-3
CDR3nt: TGTGCCAGCAGTCCCTTGATAAGCACAGATACGCAGTATTTT
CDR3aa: CASSPLISTDTQYF

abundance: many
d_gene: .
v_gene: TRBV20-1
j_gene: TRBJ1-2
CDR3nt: TGCAGTGCTAGAGCAAATTTTAACTATGGCTACACCTTC
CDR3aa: CSARANFNYGYTF

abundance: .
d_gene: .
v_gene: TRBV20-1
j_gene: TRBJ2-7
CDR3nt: TGCAGTGCTAGCGCTCTTAGCCCCGGCTTCTCCTACGAGCAGTACTTC
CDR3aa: CSASALSPGFSYEQYF

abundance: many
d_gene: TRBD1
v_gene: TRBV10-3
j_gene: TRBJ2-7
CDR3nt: TGTGCCATCGGGGGACAGGGGGCTTCCTACGAGCAGTACTTC
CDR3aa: CAIGGQGASYEQYF

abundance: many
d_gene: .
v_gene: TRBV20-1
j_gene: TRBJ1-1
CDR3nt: TGCAGTGCTGATGGACAGTTGAACACTGAAGCTTTCTTT
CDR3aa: CSADGQLNTEAFF

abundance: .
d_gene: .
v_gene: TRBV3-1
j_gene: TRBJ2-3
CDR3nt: TGTGCCACCTGCCAAGATTTAGTAGGGCTTGGCACAGATACGCAGTATTTT
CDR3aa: CATCQDLVGLGTDTQYF

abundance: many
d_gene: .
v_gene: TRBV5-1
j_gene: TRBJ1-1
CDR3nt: TGCGCCACCCGGCAGGGTGACACTGAAGCTTTCTTT
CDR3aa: CATRQGDTEAFF

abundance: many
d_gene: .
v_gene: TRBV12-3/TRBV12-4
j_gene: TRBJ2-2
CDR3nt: TGTGCCAGCAGTTTTGAAAGGAACACCGGGGAGCTGTTTTTT
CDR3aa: CASSFERNTGELFF

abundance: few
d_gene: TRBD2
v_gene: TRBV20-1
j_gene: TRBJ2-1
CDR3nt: TGCAGTGCCAAAAATCTAGCGGGCCCCTCCTACAATGAGCAGTTCTTC
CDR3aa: CSAKNLAGPSYNEQFF

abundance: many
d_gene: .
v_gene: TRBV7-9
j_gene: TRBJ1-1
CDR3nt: TGTGCCAGCAGCCCCAGGGCCCAGAACACTGAAGCTTTCTTT
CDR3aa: CASSPRAQNTEAFF

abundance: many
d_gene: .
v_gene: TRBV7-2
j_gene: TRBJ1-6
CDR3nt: TGTGCCAGCAGCTTAGAACGAAGATCGGATTCACCCCTCCACTTT
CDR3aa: CASSLERRSDSPLHF

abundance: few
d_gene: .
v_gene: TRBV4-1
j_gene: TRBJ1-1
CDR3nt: TGCGCCAGCAGCCAAGATCCGGGGGCTAACACTGAAGCTTTCTTT
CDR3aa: CASSQDPGANTEAFF

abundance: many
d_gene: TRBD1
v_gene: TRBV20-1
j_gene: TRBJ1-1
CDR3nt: TGCAGTGCTAGATCCTTACTCCAGGGGGACACTGAAGCTTTCTTT
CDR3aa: CSARSLLQGDTEAFF

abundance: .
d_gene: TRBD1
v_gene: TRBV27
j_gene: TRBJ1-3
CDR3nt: TGTGCCAGCAGTCCCATTCGGGACAGCGGAAACACCATATATTTT
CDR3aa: CASSPIRDSGNTIYF

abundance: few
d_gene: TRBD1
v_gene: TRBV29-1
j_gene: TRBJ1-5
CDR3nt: TGCAGCGTTGTGGGACAGGGTAGCAATCAGCCCCAGCATTTT
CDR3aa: CSVVGQGSNQPQHF

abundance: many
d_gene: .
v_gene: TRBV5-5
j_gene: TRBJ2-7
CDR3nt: TGTGCCAGCAGCGTACTGGAGGGCCCCTACGAGCAGTACTTC
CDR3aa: CASSVLEGPYEQYF

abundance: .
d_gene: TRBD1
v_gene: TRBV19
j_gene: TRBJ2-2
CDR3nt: TGTGCCTCAAAAAGAGGACAGGGCAGCACCGGGGAGCTGTTTTTT
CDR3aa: CASKRGQGSTGELFF